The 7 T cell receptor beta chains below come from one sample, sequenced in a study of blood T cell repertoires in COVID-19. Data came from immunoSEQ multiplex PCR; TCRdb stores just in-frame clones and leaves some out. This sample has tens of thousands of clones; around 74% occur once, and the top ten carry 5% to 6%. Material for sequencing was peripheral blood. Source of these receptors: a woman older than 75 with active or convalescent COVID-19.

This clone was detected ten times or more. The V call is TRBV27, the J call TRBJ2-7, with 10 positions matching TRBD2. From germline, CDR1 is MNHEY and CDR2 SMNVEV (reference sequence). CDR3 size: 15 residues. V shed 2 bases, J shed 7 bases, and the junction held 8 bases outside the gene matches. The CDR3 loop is CASSLILAGAGEQYF. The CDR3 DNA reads TGTGCCAGCAGTTTAATCCTAGCGGGAGCCGGGGAGCAGTACTTC.

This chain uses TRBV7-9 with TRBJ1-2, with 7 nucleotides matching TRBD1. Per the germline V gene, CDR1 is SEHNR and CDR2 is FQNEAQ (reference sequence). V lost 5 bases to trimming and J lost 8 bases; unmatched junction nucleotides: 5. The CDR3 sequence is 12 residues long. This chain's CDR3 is CASSPRQGGYTF. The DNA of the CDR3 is TGTGCCAGCAGCCCAAGACAGGGCGGCTACACCTTC.

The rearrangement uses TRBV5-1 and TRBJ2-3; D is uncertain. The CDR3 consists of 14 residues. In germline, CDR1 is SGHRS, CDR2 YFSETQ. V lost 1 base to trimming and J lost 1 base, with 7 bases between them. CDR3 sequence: CASSLRSGTDTQYF. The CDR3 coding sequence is TGCGCCAGCAGCTTGCGGTCCGGCACAGATACGCAGTATTTT. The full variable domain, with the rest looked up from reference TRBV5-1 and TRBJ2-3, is KAGVTQTPRYLIKTRGQQVTLSCSPISGHRSVSWYQQTPGQGLQFLFEYFSETQRNKGNFPGRFSGRQFSNSRSEMNVSTLELGDSALYLCASSLRSGTDTQYFGPGTRLTVL.

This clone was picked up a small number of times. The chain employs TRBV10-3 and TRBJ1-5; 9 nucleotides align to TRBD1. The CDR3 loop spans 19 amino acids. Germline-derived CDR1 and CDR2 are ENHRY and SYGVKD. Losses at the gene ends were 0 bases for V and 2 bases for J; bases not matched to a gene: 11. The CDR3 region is CAISESTGGHGLGNQPQHF. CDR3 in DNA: TGTGCCATCAGTGAGTCTACAGGGGGCCACGGTTTGGGCAATCAGCCCCAGCATTTT.

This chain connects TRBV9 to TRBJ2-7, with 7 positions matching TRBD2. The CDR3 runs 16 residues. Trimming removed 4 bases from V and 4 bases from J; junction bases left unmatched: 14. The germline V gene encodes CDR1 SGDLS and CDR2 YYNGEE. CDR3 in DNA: TGTGCCAGCAGCCCGGGCACGACGAGACTAGCTTACGAGCAGTACTTC. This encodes CASSPGTTRLAYEQYF.

The CDR3 spells CASSIGDSKYNEQFF. The CDR3 DNA follows: TGTGCCAGTAGTATTGGTGACAGTAAGTACAATGAGCAGTTCTTC. The chain uses TRBV19 and TRBJ2-1; TRBD1 is a possible D gene (5 bases). This CDR3 is 15 amino acids long. V lost 3 bases to trimming and J lost 4 bases, with 13 bases between them. CDR1 is LNHDA, CDR2 SQIVND, per germline (reference sequence).

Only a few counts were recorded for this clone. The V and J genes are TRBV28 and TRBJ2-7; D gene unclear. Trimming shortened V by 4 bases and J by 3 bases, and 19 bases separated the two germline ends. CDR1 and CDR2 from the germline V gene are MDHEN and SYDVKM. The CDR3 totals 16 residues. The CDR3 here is CASSSYMGQAGYEQYF. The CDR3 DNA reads TGTGCCAGCAGTTCATACATGGGCCAAGCAGGCTACGAGCAGTACTTC.